Following are 13 T cell receptor beta chains from one sample sequenced in a study of CD8 T cells in Susac syndrome. Random hexamers were used to reverse transcribe the RNA input (about 0.5 to 1 ug). TCRdb reprocessed the immunoSEQ multiplex PCR reads with MiXCR, giving one entry per CDR3 protein. The sample includes 50,000 or so distinct CDR3 sequences, nearly 95% of them seen just once. Source material: CD8+ T cells from PBMCs. The receptor set was obtained from a human donor in good health.

V usage is TRBV27 and J usage is TRBJ1-1; D gene ambiguous. Germline assignment: CDR1 MNHEY and CDR2 SMNVEV (reference sequence). V shed 6 bases and J shed 2 bases, with 19 bases lying between them. The CDR3 runs 16 residues. CDR3 sequence (DNA): TGTGCCAGCAGCCCAAACCTCGACGACCTAAACACTGAAGCTTTCTTT. Its protein product is CASSPNLDDLNTEAFF.

This chain links TRBV3-1 with TRBJ2-1; D unclear. Trimming pared 0 bases from V and 4 bases from J, leaving 7 bases between. CDR1 is LGHDT, CDR2 YNNKEL, per germline (reference sequence). CDR3 length equals 14 residues. CDR3 protein: CASSQERPYNEQFF. The CDR3 nucleotides read TGTGCCAGCAGCCAAGAGCGGCCTTACAATGAGCAGTTCTTC.

This chain connects TRBV4-3 to TRBJ2-7, with 9 bases aligning to TRBD1. Trimming cost V 4 bases and J 0 bases; bases outside gene matches: 4. The CDR3 spans 15 residues. Per germline, CDR1 LGHNA and CDR2 YSLEER. The CDR3 DNA sequence: TGCGCCAGCAGCCTCGGGACAGGGAGCTCCTACGAGCAGTACTTC. This encodes CASSLGTGSSYEQYF.

This chain uses TRBV6-5 with TRBJ2-1; 12 bases map to TRBD2. Germline trimming cut 2 bases from V and 4 bases from J; bases unmatched to any gene: 6. CDR3 size: 17 residues. Germline V lookup: CDR1 MNHEY, CDR2 SVGAGI. The chain's CDR3 is CASSYPGLAGKYNEQFF. The DNA of the CDR3 is TGTGCCAGCAGTTACCCGGGACTAGCGGGCAAATACAATGAGCAGTTCTTC.

The chain links TRBV5-8 to TRBJ1-1; 8 bases agree with TRBD1. The CDR3 is 11 amino acids. Germline-derived CDR1 and CDR2 are SGHTS and YDEGEE. Germline trimming cut 7 bases from V and 8 bases from J; bases unmatched to any gene: 4. The CDR3 protein is CASFAGGEAFF. For the CDR3, the DNA is TGTGCCAGCTTCGCAGGGGGCGAAGCTTTCTTT.

The CDR3 here is CASSDTVNYGYTF. The CDR3 DNA is TGCGCCAGCAGTGATACGGTTAACTATGGCTACACCTTC. The V call is TRBV10-2, the J call TRBJ1-2; no clear D. The V end was cut by 3 bases, the J end by 1 base, with 6 bases between. The CDR3 runs 13 residues. Germline loops: CDR1 WSHSY, CDR2 SAAADI.

This clonotype is a singleton in its sample. The rearrangement joins TRBV24-1 to TRBJ2-1; D possibly corresponds to TRBD1 (5 bases). From germline, CDR1 is KGHDR and CDR2 SFDVKD. This CDR3 has 12 residues. V was cut by 4 bases and J by 9 bases, with 9 bases left in between. For the CDR3, the DNA is TGTGCCACCAGTGACTTCGACAGTGAGCAGTTCTTC. Encoded protein: CATSDFDSEQFF.

DNA of the CDR3: TGTGCCAGCTCTCCCCTGCTGCTTGACGGGACTAGCGCAAGCTCCTACAATGAGCAGTTCTTC. This sequence encodes CASSPLLLDGTSASSYNEQFF. The J gene is TRBJ2-1, the V gene TRBV4-2; TRBD2 matches 10 bases. V lost 8 bases to trimming and J lost 0 bases; unmatched junction nucleotides: 22. Germline loops: CDR1 LGHNA, CDR2 YNFKEQ. The CDR3 runs 21 residues.

The chain recombines TRBV19 with TRBJ2-1, with 7 positions matching TRBD2. Trimming cost V 7 bases and J 2 bases; bases outside gene matches: 2. Germline V gene data show CDR1 as LNHDA and CDR2 as SQIVND (reference sequence). The CDR3 consists of 13 residues. CDR3 sequence (DNA): TGTGCCAGTATTACTAGCGCCTACAATGAGCAGTTCTTC. Its translation: CASITSAYNEQFF.

V and J are TRBV14 and TRBJ2-7; 9 bases agree with TRBD1. The germline gives CDR1 SGHDN, CDR2 FVKESK. The CDR3 runs 15 residues. The V and J ends lost 5 bases and 3 bases, in that order; junction bases with no gene match: 8. CDR3 amino acids: CASSVGTGLGYEQYF. Here the CDR3 DNA reads TGTGCCAGCAGCGTCGGGACAGGGCTCGGCTACGAGCAGTACTTC.

The chain combines TRBV12-3 or TRBV12-4 with TRBJ1-1; tentative D call: TRBD1 (5 bases). With 5 bases removed from V and 7 bases from J, the gap between germline ends came to 14 bases. CDR3 length equals 13 residues. Here the CDR3 DNA reads TGTGCCAGCAGTCCCGGGGCAGAAATTGAAGCTTTCTTT. It codes for CASSPGAEIEAFF.

J is TRBJ2-1 and V is TRBV29-1; D ambiguous. V lost 1 base and J 7 bases, leaving 20 bases between the germline ends. Germline V gene lookup returns CDR1 SQVTM and CDR2 ANQGSEA. The CDR3 has 16 residues. CDR3 coding DNA: TGCAGCGTTGAAGGTTCGGCCGATCATGCCGGGAATGAGCAGTTCTTC. This gives the protein CSVEGSADHAGNEQFF.

This sequence joins TRBV7-9 and TRBJ1-1; no clear D. V was trimmed by 5 bases and J by 4 bases, leaving 8 bases between them. CDR3 size: 12 residues. Germline V CDR1 and CDR2: SEHNR, FQNEAQ (reference sequence). CDR3 DNA: TGTGCCAGCAGCCCCTCGAGCACTGAAGCTTTCTTT. Protein: CASSPSSTEAFF. Full variable domain (rest looked up from reference TRBV7-9 and TRBJ1-1): DTGVSQNPRHKITKRGQNVTFRCDPISEHNRLYWYRQTLGQGPEFLTYFQNEAQLEKSRLLSDRFSAERPKGSFSTLEIQRTEQGDSAMYLCASSPSSTEAFFGQGTRLTVV.